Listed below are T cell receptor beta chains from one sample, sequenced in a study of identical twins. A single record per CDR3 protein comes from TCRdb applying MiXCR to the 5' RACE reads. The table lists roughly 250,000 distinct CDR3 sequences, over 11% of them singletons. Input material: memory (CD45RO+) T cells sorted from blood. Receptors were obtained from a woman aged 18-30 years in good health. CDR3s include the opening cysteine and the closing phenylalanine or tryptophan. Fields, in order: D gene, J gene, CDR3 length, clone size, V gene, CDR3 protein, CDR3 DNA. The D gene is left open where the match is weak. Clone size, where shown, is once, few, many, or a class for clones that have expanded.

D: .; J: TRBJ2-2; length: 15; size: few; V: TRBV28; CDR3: CASLPSTANTGELFF; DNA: TGTGCCAGCCTCCCTTCCACTGCGAACACCGGGGAGCTGTTTTTT
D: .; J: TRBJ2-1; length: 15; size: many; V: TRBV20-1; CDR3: CSARVQGISYNEQFF; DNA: TGCAGTGCTAGAGTACAGGGAATTTCCTACAATGAGCAGTTCTTC
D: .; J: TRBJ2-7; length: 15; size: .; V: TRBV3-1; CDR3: CACCHGGRTSYEQYF; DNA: TGTGCCTGCTGCCATGGGGGGCGGACCTCCTACGAGCAGTACTTC
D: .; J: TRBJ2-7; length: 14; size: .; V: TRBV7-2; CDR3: CASSPDRRGYEQYF; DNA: TGTGCCAGCAGCCCGGACCGGAGGGGTTACGAGCAGTACTTC
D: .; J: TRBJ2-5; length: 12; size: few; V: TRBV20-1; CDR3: CSAPIGQETQYF; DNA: TGCAGTGCGCCGATAGGTCAAGAGACCCAGTACTTC
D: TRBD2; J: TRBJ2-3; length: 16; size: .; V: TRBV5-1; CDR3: CASRTSGAASTDTQYF; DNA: TGCGCCAGTAGGACTAGCGGGGCCGCCAGCACAGATACGCAGTATTTT
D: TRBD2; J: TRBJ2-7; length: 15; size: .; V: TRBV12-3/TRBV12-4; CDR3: CASSPPGGTLHEQYF; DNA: TGTGCCAGCAGTCCCCCGGGGGGGACACTCCACGAGCAGTACTTC
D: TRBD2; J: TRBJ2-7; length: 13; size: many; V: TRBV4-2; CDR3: CASSLQGEGEQYF; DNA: TGTGCCAGCAGCTTACAAGGGGAGGGGGAGCAGTACTTC
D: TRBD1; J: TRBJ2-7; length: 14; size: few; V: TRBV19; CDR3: CASGKTGGSYEQYF; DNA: TGTGCCAGTGGTAAAACAGGGGGCTCCTACGAGCAGTACTTC
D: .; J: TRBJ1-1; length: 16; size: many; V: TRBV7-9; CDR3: CASSFGGLSPLGEAFF; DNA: TGTGCCAGCAGCTTCGGGGGGTTATCCCCGTTAGGTGAAGCTTTCTTT
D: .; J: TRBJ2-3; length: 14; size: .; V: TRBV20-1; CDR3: CSASPQGRGDTQYF; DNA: TGCAGTGCTAGTCCACAGGGGCGGGGAGATACGCAGTATTTT
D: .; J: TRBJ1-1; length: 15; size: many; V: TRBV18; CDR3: CASSLGLGRNTEAFF; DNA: TGTGCCAGCTCACTAGGTCTAGGGCGGAACACTGAAGCTTTCTTT
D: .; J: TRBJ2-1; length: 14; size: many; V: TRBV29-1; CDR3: CSAPTPPAYNEQFF; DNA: TGCAGCGCTCCGACACCCCCCGCCTACAATGAGCAGTTCTTC
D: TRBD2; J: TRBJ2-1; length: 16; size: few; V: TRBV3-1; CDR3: CASSSTASGDYNEQFF; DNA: TGTGCCAGCAGCTCAACGGCCAGCGGGGACTACAATGAGCAGTTCTTC
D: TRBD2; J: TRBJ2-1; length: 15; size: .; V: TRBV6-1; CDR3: CASWTSGSGEGEQFF; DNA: TGTGCCAGTTGGACTAGCGGGAGTGGGGAGGGTGAGCAGTTCTTC
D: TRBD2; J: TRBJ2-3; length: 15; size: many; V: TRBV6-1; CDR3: CASGGLAGGPDTQYF; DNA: TGTGCCAGCGGAGGACTAGCGGGAGGGCCAGATACGCAGTATTTT
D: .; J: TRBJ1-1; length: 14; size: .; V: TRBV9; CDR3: CASSVKLDDTEAFF; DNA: TGTGCCAGCAGCGTTAAGTTGGACGACACTGAAGCTTTCTTT
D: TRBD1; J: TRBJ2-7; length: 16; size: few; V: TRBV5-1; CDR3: CASSYGGTGSSYEQYF; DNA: TGCGCCAGCAGCTACGGTGGGACAGGAAGCTCCTACGAGCAGTACTTC
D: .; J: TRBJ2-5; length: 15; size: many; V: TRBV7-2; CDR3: CASSLSRGAQETQYF; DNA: TGTGCCAGCAGCTTAAGTCGAGGGGCTCAAGAGACCCAGTACTTC
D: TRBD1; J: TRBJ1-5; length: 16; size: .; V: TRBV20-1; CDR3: CSARDRRGGGNQPQHF; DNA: TGCAGTGCTAGAGATAGGCGAGGGGGCGGGAATCAGCCCCAGCATTTT
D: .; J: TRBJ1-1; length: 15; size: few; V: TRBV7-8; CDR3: CASSLSALLNTEAFF; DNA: TGTGCCAGCAGCTTGTCTGCCCTACTGAACACTGAAGCTTTCTTT
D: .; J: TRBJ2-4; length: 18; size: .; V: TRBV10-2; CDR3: CASSESYYRAGTKNIQYF; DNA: TGCGCCAGCAGTGAGTCCTATTACAGGGCCGGGACCAAAAACATTCAGTACTTC
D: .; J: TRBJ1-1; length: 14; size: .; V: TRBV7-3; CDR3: CASSLGGENTEAFF; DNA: TGTGCCAGCAGCTTAGGAGGGGAGAACACTGAAGCTTTCTTT
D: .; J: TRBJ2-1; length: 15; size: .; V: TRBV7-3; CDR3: CAARRGSYKHNEQFF; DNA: TGTGCCGCCCGCCGGGGTAGCTACAAACACAATGAGCAGTTCTTC
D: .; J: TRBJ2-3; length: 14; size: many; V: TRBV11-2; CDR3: CASSLDPGLGTQYF; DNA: TGTGCCAGCAGCTTAGACCCGGGCCTAGGGACGCAGTATTTT
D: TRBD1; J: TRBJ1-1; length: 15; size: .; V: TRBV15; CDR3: CATRENRGGHTEAFF; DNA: TGTGCCACCAGAGAAAACAGGGGAGGTCACACTGAAGCTTTCTTT
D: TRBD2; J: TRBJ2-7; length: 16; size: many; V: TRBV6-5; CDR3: CASSYSVAGGPYEQYF; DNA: TGTGCCAGCAGTTACTCGGTAGCGGGGGGGCCGTACGAGCAGTACTTC
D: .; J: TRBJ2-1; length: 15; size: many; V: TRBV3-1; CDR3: CASSPGPTWGNEQFF; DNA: TGTGCCAGCAGCCCGGGACCTACCTGGGGGAATGAGCAGTTCTTC
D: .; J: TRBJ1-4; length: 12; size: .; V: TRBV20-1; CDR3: CSAKGVGEKLFF; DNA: TGCAGTGCTAAGGGGGTCGGTGAAAAACTGTTTTTT